A selection of T cell receptor beta chains follows, all from one sample in a study of primary melanoma T cells and metastatic recurrence. Libraries were prepared by immunoSEQ multiplex PCR; TCRdb keeps only in-frame clonotypes and omits some of them. Among some 540 clones listed, 74% were seen once. The sample was melanoma tumor tissue. The origin of the receptors is a human donor with melanoma. The CDR3 runs from the conserved cysteine through the conserved F or W.

V gene	J gene	CDR3 protein
TRBV28	TRBJ2-3	CASRPGRTTSTDTQYF
TRBV29-1	TRBJ1-2	CSGLTGLYGYTF
TRBV30	TRBJ1-3	CAWSRDRGSGNTIYF
TRBV27	TRBJ2-5	CASSKRQGGEAQYF
TRBV30	TRBJ2-7	CAWSGPRPLLAGGPYEQYF
TRBV6-1	TRBJ2-5	CASSEARETQYF
TRBV6-8	TRBJ1-5	CASFGAGIENQPQHF
TRBV11-3	TRBJ2-2	CASSLGVLGGIGELFF
TRBV11-3	TRBJ2-3	CASSITQGFTDTQYF
TRBV27	TRBJ1-2	CASSNWTGGNYGYTF
TRBV28	TRBJ1-1	CASTTRDRRITEAFF
TRBV6-8	TRBJ1-1	CAGGRENTEAFF
TRBV6-8	TRBJ1-1	CASKTTGNTEAFF
TRBV28	TRBJ2-3	CASSPTSLRGGTQYF
TRBV6-8	TRBJ1-3	CASIGNDRGPTGNTIYF
TRBV12-5	TRBJ2-5	CASCLGVRDRVYF
TRBV6-8	TRBJ2-5	CASRISGQGSETQYF
TRBV15	TRBJ1-3	CATSRVGGSGNTIYF
TRBV18	TRBJ2-7	CASPFDGILLEQYF
TRBV6-8	TRBJ1-6	CASSPGYNSPLHF
TRBV11-3	TRBJ2-3	CASSLSGTGITDTQYF
TRBV11-3	TRBJ2-3	CASSRTGLAGTTDTQYF
TRBV19	TRBJ1-1	CASSRSGVTEAFF
TRBV6-8	TRBJ2-5	CASSLSGSQETQYF
TRBV11-3	TRBJ2-3	CASSSQPGLSTDTQYF
TRBV10-3	TRBJ2-5	CAISEPQETQYF
TRBV10-2	TRBJ1-2	CASSESGRFVYGYTF
TRBV19	TRBJ1-1	CASIRTGGITEAFF
TRBV18	TRBJ2-7	CASSHQERAYYEQYF
TRBV29-1	TRBJ2-2	CSVVGADTGELFF
TRBV30	TRBJ2-2	CAWRSPGELFF
TRBV5-1	TRBJ2-3	CASSLGLAGTDTQYF
TRBV11-3	TRBJ2-1	CASSLGWGSSGVYNEQFF
TRBV6-7	TRBJ2-7	CASSEKGEQYF
TRBV10-3	TRBJ2-5	CAISESGSETQYF
TRBV11-3	TRBJ2-3	CASTPRQPFGTDTQYF
TRBV11-3	TRBJ2-7	CASSPRLSSYEQYF
TRBV6-7	TRBJ1-4	CASSYGEKLFF
TRBV2	TRBJ2-7	CASRRTGWSYEQYF
TRBV11-3	TRBJ1-1	CASSLNENAGTEAFF
TRBV6-8	TRBJ2-7	CASSPRGTANYEQYF
TRBV5-1	TRBJ1-1	CASSGQGGSMNTEAFF
TRBV15	TRBJ1-1	CATSSSTGLNTEAFF
TRBV6-8	TRBJ1-2	CASRPGPYGYTF
TRBV29-1	TRBJ2-5	CSADRVGETQYF
TRBV29-1	TRBJ1-2	CSALSSSYGYTF
TRBV4-1	TRBJ2-3	CASSQDTSDTQYF